This paragraph covers one TCR beta chain sequence. What it binds is not known. Trimming stripped 5 bases from V and 12 bases from J, with 20 bases between. Germline V CDR1 and CDR2: SEHNR, FQNEAQ (reference sequence). The CDR3 consists of 13 residues. This sample is drawn from a study of shared clonotypes between healthy human individuals. Whole-study findings and limits: Measured sharing among donors was expected to vary with sequencing depth.

The table came from immunoSEQ multiplex PCR; TCRdb's copy has only in-frame clones and leaves some out. The data show 1.4 million or so clones, around 98.5% seen once. The chain uses TRBV7-9 and TRBJ2-7; D remains ambiguous. The TCR comes from a young man in good health. What was sequenced was naive CD4+ T cells sorted from blood. The subset here: CD45RA+ positively selected. The CDR3 reads CASSPSSTNRPYF. As DNA, the CDR3 is TGTGCCAGCAGCCCAAGCTCTACCAACCGGCCGTACTTC.